This T cell receptor (beta chain) was documented in a study of early T cells in non-severe SARS-CoV-2 infection. Study information: Chains were not paired, and sequencing was done on bulk RNA from unsorted whole blood. Study findings and constraints: Clonotype matching in VDJdb favored anti-spike CD8 responses and did not capture private and CD4 specificities.

The CDR3 loop spans 12 amino acids. CDR1 is SNHLY, CDR2 FYNNEI, per germline. V lost 6 bases and J 4 bases, leaving 9 bases between the germline ends. Ten or more counts support this clonotype. Its antigen is unidentified. TCRdb redid the calling of the 5' RACE reads with MiXCR, one entry per CDR3 protein. The profile shows 20,000 to 30,000 distinct CDR3 sequences, approximately 3.9% of them singletons. The TCR originated in an adult who was a healthcare worker with PCR-confirmed SARS-CoV-2 infection or an uninfected control (not recorded which). The chain has TRBV2 and TRBJ1-1, with D perhaps matching TRBD1 (6 bases). The sample comprised whole blood. CDR3 in DNA: TGTGCCAGCAGATCGACAGGCACTGAAGCTTTCTTT. Protein sequence: CASRSTGTEAFF.